This is a list of T cell receptor beta chains from one sample in a study of cytomegalovirus exposure and HLA in healthy donors. Repertoires were generated with immunoSEQ multiplex PCR, while TCRdb's copy carries only in-frame clones and drops some. The data contain approximately 150,000 clones, around four fifths of them singletons. Sequences were obtained from PBMCs. All receptors derive from a man between 18 and 35 years old in good health and CMV-seropositive. Each CDR3 is given with its conserved first and last residue. Fields, in order: V gene, D gene, clone size, J gene, CDR3 protein, CDR3 DNA. D genes are given only for firm matches. Clone size is stated in some rows and not others, as once, few, many or a class when expanded.

TRBV19	TRBD2	few	TRBJ2-1	CASSLSGSSYNEQFF	TGTGCCAGTAGTCTTAGCGGGAGCTCCTACAATGAGCAGTTCTTC
TRBV5-1	TRBD1	NA	TRBJ1-2	CASSLVGQVGLYGYTF	TGCGCCAGCAGCTTGGTGGGACAGGTGGGGCTATATGGCTACACCTTC
TRBV7-3	NA	NA	TRBJ1-4	CASSLSRNEKLFF	TGTGCCAGCAGCTTAAGCAGGAATGAAAAACTGTTTTTT
TRBV28	NA	NA	TRBJ1-2	CASSTNWGLHYGYTF	TGTGCCAGCTCGACTAATTGGGGACTCCATTATGGCTACACCTTC
TRBV18	TRBD1	NA	TRBJ1-1	CASSATGGYGDTEAFF	TGTGCCAGCTCAGCAACAGGGGGCTACGGGGACACTGAAGCTTTCTTT
TRBV19	TRBD1	NA	TRBJ2-1	CASRDSSYNEQFF	TGTGCCAGCCGGGACAGCTCCTACAATGAGCAGTTCTTC
TRBV7-9	NA	NA	TRBJ2-5	CASSSTVSSRQETQYF	TGTGCCAGCAGCTCCACGGTCTCTTCGCGGCAAGAGACCCAGTACTTC
TRBV11-2	NA	NA	TRBJ1-3	CASSLYVTYTGNTIYF	TGTGCCAGCAGCTTATATGTTACGTACACTGGAAACACCATATATTTT
TRBV4-1	TRBD1	few	TRBJ1-2	CASSQVSLKGDRNYGYTF	TGCGCCAGCAGCCAAGTTAGTCTTAAAGGGGACAGGAACTATGGCTACACCTTC
TRBV4-1	TRBD1	few	TRBJ1-4	CASSRGQGPTNEKLFF	TGCGCCAGCAGCCGCGGACAGGGGCCGACTAATGAAAAACTGTTTTTT
TRBV4-3	TRBD2	NA	TRBJ2-5	CASSQGGTSGETQYF	TGCGCCAGCAGCCAGGGGGGGACTAGCGGGGAGACCCAGTACTTC
TRBV5-1	NA	NA	TRBJ1-1	CASSFRDRNTEAFF	TGCGCCAGCAGCTTCCGGGATCGGAACACTGAAGCTTTCTTT
TRBV10-1	TRBD2	NA	TRBJ2-2	CASSGPTGTSGSGHTGELFF	TGCGCCAGCAGTGGACCGACCGGGACTAGCGGGAGCGGGCACACCGGGGAGCTGTTTTTT
TRBV4-2	TRBD2	NA	TRBJ2-1	CASSQVGWEGSSYNEQFF	TGTGCCAGCAGCCAAGTCGGGTGGGAGGGGAGCTCCTACAATGAGCAGTTCTTC
TRBV11-2	NA	NA	TRBJ1-1	CASSLQRANTEAFF	TGTGCCAGCAGCTTACAAAGAGCCAACACTGAAGCTTTCTTT
TRBV10-3	TRBD1	few	TRBJ1-4	CAISDRQGANEKLFF	TGTGCCATCAGTGACCGACAGGGGGCTAATGAAAAACTGTTTTTT
TRBV6-1	NA	NA	TRBJ2-3	CASSEVWATDTQYF	TGTGCCAGCAGTGAAGTGTGGGCCACAGATACGCAGTATTTT
TRBV5-1	NA	NA	TRBJ1-1	CASSPGTEAFF	TGCGCCAGCAGCCCAGGCACTGAAGCTTTCTTT
TRBV5-6	NA	NA	TRBJ1-3	CASSPDGGSSGNTIYF	TGTGCCAGCAGCCCCGACGGGGGAAGCTCTGGAAACACCATATATTTT
TRBV11-2	TRBD2	once	TRBJ2-7	CASSSFLLAGGLYEQYF	TGTGCCAGCAGTTCATTCCTCCTAGCGGGAGGGCTCTACGAGCAGTACTTC
TRBV5-6	NA	NA	TRBJ2-3	CASSLESVTDTQYF	TGTGCCAGCAGCTTGGAGTCAGTCACAGATACGCAGTATTTT
TRBV5-1	TRBD1	once	TRBJ1-2	CASSLIVGTGPGYTF	TGCGCCAGCAGCTTGATTGTGGGGACAGGGCCCGGCTACACCTTC
TRBV4-2	NA	NA	TRBJ2-1	CASSQGYGSYNEQFF	TGTGCCAGCAGCCAAGGATACGGTTCCTACAATGAGCAGTTCTTC
TRBV5-4	NA	NA	TRBJ2-1	CASSLDGGPEQFF	TGTGCCAGCAGCTTGGACGGGGGGCCTGAGCAGTTCTTC
TRBV19	NA	NA	TRBJ2-6	CASSKTGIPSGANVLTF	TGTGCCAGTAGTAAAACAGGGATCCCCTCTGGGGCCAACGTCCTGACTTTC
TRBV7-8	NA	NA	TRBJ2-7	CASSLGRHDYEQYF	TGTGCCAGCAGCTTAGGGCGGCACGACTACGAGCAGTACTTC
TRBV4-1	NA	NA	TRBJ2-1	CASSPPQRMDEQFF	TGCGCCAGCAGCCCCCCCCAGAGGATGGATGAGCAGTTCTTC
TRBV6-4	TRBD1	NA	TRBJ2-3	CASSRTGGSDTQYF	TGTGCCAGCAGCCGGACAGGGGGATCAGATACGCAGTATTTT
TRBV7-2	NA	NA	TRBJ2-7	CASSISGESYEQYF	TGTGCCAGCAGCATTAGTGGGGAGTCCTACGAGCAGTACTTC
TRBV7-2	NA	few	TRBJ2-3	CASSPGVMLADTQYF	TGTGCCAGCAGCCCGGGGGTTATGCTGGCAGATACGCAGTATTTT
TRBV9	TRBD2	once	TRBJ2-1	CASSASSGTINEQFF	TGTGCCAGCAGCGCCTCATCCGGGACTATCAATGAGCAGTTCTTC
TRBV7-2	TRBD1	NA	TRBJ2-1	CASSKGQGWDEQFF	TGTGCCAGCAGCAAAGGACAGGGGTGGGATGAGCAGTTCTTC
TRBV27	NA	many	TRBJ1-5	CASSPISNQPQHF	TGTGCCAGCAGCCCCATTAGCAATCAGCCCCAGCATTTT
TRBV5-1	NA	NA	TRBJ1-5	CASSLEGGVNQPQHF	TGCGCCAGCAGCTTGGAAGGGGGGGTCAATCAGCCCCAGCATTTT
TRBV5-1	TRBD1	NA	TRBJ1-4	CASSWDSATNEKLFF	TGCGCCAGCAGCTGGGACAGCGCAACTAATGAAAAACTGTTTTTT
TRBV6-5	TRBD2	NA	TRBJ2-5	CASSYSTGLFGETQYF	TGTGCCAGCAGTTATTCCACGGGACTATTCGGTGAGACCCAGTACTTC
TRBV5-6	NA	NA	TRBJ1-1	CASRIGAVNTEAFF	TGTGCCAGCAGAATAGGGGCCGTGAACACTGAAGCTTTCTTT
TRBV28	TRBD2	once	TRBJ2-1	CASSLSGSGRAEQFF	TGTGCCAGCAGTTTATCGGGTAGCGGGAGGGCTGAGCAGTTCTTC
TRBV6-1	TRBD1	once	TRBJ1-1	CASNEGTAGRTEAFF	TGTGCCAGCAACGAAGGGACAGCCGGGCGGACTGAAGCTTTCTTT
TRBV16	NA	NA	TRBJ2-5	CASSHVRGQETQYF	TGTGCCAGCAGCCATGTGAGAGGGCAAGAGACCCAGTACTTC
TRBV7-2	NA	NA	TRBJ2-5	CASSIVETQYF	TGTGCCAGCAGCATCGTAGAGACCCAGTACTTC
TRBV6-4	TRBD2	NA	TRBJ2-1	CASSVTSGGYNEQFF	TGTGCCAGCAGCGTAACTAGCGGGGGTTACAATGAGCAGTTCTTC
TRBV7-9	NA	NA	TRBJ2-7	CASSSGDARGRYEQYF	TGTGCCAGCAGCTCCGGGGACGCCAGGGGAAGGTACGAGCAGTACTTC
TRBV9	NA	NA	TRBJ2-1	CASSATVEQFF	TGTGCCAGCAGCGCGACAGTTGAGCAGTTCTTC
TRBV7-9	TRBD2	once	TRBJ2-2	CASSLWGLSPGELFF	TGTGCCAGCAGCTTATGGGGACTAAGTCCCGGGGAGCTGTTTTTT
TRBV19	NA	NA	TRBJ1-5	CASSIWGQGQPQHF	TGTGCCAGTAGTATATGGGGTCAGGGTCAGCCCCAGCATTTT
TRBV19	TRBD1	few	TRBJ1-2	CASSRTGLEGYTF	TGTGCCAGTAGTAGGACAGGCCTCGAGGGCTACACCTTC
TRBV18	NA	NA	TRBJ2-1	CASSPPGGKNEQFF	TGTGCCAGCTCACCACCGGGGGGTAAAAATGAGCAGTTCTTC
TRBV4-1	TRBD1	NA	TRBJ1-1	CASLGTGGSEAFF	TGCGCCAGCCTTGGGACAGGGGGCTCTGAAGCTTTCTTT
TRBV5-1	TRBD1	NA	TRBJ2-3	CATRTGQAFTDTQYF	TGCGCCACCAGGACAGGACAGGCTTTCACAGATACGCAGTATTTT
TRBV2	NA	NA	TRBJ1-1	CASREQGNTEAFF	TGTGCCAGCAGGGAACAGGGGAACACTGAAGCTTTCTTT
TRBV6-6	NA	NA	TRBJ2-4	CASSYGTAKNIQYF	TGTGCCAGCAGTTATGGCACGGCCAAAAACATTCAGTACTTC
TRBV7-9	NA	NA	TRBJ2-7	CASSLYSSYEQYF	TGTGCCAGCAGCTTATACAGTTCCTACGAGCAGTACTTC
TRBV5-1	NA	NA	TRBJ1-1	CASSFSVSGDTEAFF	TGCGCCAGCAGCTTTTCGGTCAGTGGAGACACTGAAGCTTTCTTT
TRBV2	NA	NA	TRBJ1-5	CASSEALGGGTSQHF	TGTGCCAGCAGTGAAGCGCTCGGGGGGGGAACATCCCAGCATTTT
TRBV7-9	NA	once	TRBJ2-6	CASSLVVSTGANVLTF	TGTGCCAGCAGCTTAGTAGTCTCAACTGGGGCCAACGTCCTGACTTTC
TRBV13	NA	once	TRBJ2-3	CASSSSGADTQYF	TGTGCCAGCAGCTCATCAGGGGCAGATACGCAGTATTTT